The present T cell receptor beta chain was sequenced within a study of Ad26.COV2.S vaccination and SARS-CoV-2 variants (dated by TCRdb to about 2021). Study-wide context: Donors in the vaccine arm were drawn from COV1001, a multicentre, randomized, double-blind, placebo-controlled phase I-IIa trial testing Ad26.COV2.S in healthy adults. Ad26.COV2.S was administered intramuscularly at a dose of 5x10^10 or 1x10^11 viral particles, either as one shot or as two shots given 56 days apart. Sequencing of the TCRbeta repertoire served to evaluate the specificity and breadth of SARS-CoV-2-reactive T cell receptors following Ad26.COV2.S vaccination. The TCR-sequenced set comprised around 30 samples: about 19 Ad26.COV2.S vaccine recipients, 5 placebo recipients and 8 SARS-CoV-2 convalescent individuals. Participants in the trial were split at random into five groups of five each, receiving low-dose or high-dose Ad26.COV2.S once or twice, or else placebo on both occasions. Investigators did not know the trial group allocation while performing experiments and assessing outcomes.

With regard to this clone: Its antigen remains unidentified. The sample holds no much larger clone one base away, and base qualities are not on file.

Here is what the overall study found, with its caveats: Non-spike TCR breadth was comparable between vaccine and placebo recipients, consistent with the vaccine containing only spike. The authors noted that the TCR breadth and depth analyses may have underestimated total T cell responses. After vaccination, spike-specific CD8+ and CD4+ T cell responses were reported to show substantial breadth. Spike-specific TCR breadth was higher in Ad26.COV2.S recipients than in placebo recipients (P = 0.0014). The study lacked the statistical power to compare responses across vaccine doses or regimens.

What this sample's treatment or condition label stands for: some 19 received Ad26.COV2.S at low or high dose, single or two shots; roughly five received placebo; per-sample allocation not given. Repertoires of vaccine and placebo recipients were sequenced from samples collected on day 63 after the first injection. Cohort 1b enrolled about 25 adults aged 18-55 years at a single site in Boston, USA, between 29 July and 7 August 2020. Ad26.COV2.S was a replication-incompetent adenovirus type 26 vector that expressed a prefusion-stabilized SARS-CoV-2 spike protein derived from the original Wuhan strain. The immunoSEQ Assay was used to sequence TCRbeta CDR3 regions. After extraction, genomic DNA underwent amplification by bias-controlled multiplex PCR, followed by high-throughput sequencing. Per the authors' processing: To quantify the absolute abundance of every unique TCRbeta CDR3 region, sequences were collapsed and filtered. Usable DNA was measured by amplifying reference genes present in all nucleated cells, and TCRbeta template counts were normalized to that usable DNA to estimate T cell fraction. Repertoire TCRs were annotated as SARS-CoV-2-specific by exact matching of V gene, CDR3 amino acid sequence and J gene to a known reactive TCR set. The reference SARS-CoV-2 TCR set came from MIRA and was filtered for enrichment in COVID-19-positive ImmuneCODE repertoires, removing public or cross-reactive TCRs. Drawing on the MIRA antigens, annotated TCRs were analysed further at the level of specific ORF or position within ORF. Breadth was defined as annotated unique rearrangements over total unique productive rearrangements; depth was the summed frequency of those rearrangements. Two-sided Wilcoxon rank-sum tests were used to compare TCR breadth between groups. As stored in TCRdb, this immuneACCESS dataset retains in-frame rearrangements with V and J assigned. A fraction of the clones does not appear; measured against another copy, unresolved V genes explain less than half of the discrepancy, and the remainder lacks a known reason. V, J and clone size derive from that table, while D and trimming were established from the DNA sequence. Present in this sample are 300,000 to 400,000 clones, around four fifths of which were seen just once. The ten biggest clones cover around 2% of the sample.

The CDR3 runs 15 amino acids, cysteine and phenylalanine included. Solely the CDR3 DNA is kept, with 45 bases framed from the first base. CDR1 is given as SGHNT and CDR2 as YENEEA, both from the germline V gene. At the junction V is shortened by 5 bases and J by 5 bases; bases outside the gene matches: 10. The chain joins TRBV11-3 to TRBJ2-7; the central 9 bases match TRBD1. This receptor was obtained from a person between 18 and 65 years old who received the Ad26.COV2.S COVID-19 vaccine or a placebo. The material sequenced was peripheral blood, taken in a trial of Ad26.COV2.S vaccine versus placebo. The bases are TGTGCCAGCAGCCCCCGAACGGACAGGGGAAACGAGCAGTACTTC. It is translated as CASSPRTDRGNEQYF.